This T cell receptor beta chain came from a study of blood T cell repertoires in COVID-19. Authors' data handling: Reference gene primer amplification yielded estimated nucleated cell counts. The repertoire was sequenced with immunoSEQ multiplex PCR; TCRdb's copy has only in-frame clones and lacks some. That table supplies the V and J calls and clone size; D and trimming were determined from the DNA. The data contain some 190,000 clones, approximately 86% of them singletons. The CDR3 has 15 residues. CDR1 KGHSH and CDR2 LQKENI come from the germline V gene. Trimming at V came to 2 bases and at J to 6 bases, leaving 2 bases not matched to a gene.

The source of this sequence is a woman of 80 years or more with active or convalescent COVID-19. This chain joins TRBV18 and TRBJ2-1; TRBD2 agrees at 12 bases. The source material was peripheral blood. The CDR3 sequence: CASSPRTSGVNEQFF. The CDR3 DNA sequence: TGTGCCAGCTCACCAAGGACTAGCGGGGTCAATGAGCAGTTCTTC.